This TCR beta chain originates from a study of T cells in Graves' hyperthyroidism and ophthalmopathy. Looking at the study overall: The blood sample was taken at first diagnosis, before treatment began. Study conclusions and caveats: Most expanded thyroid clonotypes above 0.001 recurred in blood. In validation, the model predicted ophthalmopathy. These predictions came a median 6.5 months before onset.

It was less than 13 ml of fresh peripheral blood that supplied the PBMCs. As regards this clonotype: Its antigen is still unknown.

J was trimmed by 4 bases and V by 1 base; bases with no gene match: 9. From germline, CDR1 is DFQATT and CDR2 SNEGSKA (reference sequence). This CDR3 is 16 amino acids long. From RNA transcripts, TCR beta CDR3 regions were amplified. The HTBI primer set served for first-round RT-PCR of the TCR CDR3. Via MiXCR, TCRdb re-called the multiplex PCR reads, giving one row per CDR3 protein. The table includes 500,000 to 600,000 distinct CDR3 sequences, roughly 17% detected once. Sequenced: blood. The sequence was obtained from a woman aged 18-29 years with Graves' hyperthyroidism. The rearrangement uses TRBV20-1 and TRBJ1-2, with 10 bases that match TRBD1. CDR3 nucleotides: TGCAGTGCTAGAGCCCAGGGGACAGGGGTTACCTATGGCTACACCTTC. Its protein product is CSARAQGTGVTYGYTF.